These 3 T cell receptor beta chains share one sample of origin, sequenced in a study of cytomegalovirus exposure and HLA in healthy donors (TCRdb year 2017). The library was prepared using the immunoSEQ multiplex PCR assay. For the multiplex PCR, a mixture combining 60 forward primers for TCR Vbeta segments and 13 reverse primers for TCR Jbeta segments was used. TCRdb took this table from immuneACCESS and kept in-frame rearrangements with V and J called. Such tables lack part of the clones; where checked against another copy, unresolved V genes explain under half of the gap, and the rest is unexplained. For this sample there are 85,000 to 120,000 clones; 70% to 80% appear just once. Jointly, the top ten make up roughly 3.6% of the sample. Sequences were obtained from PBMCs. These receptors all stem from a man between 60 and 75 years old in good health and CMV-seronegative.

The V and J genes are TRBV6-5 and TRBJ2-7; tentative D call: TRBD1 (6 bases). Looked up from germline, CDR1 is MNHEY and CDR2 is SVGAGI. V was cut by 3 bases and J by 4 bases, with 16 bases left in between. The CDR3 is made up of 15 amino acids. The CDR3 nucleotides read TGTGCCAGCAGTTATGGCCCAGGGGACGTATACGAGCAGTACTTC. Translating gives CASSYGPGDVYEQYF.

A few counts support this clone. V is TRBV7-8 and J is TRBJ1-6, with 9 bases identical to TRBD1. The V segment lost 3 bases and the J segment 10 bases; nucleotides outside the gene matches: 13. Germline V gene sequence: CDR1 SGHVS, CDR2 FQNEAQ. The CDR3 totals 17 residues. As DNA, the CDR3 is TGTGCCAGCAGCTTCCAAATACCGGGACAGGGCCTGTCACCCCTCCACTTT. Translation gives CASSFQIPGQGLSPLHF.

Of note for this clone: Within the sample, other DNA sequences also encode this same CDR3. This chain uses TRBV4-3 with TRBJ1-2; 8 bases line up with TRBD1. Trimming took 0 bases from V and 2 from J; bases not matched to a gene: 2. The CDR3 covers 15 residues. In germline, CDR1 is LGHNA, CDR2 YSLEER. Here the CDR3 DNA reads TGCGCCAGCAGCCAAGATGGACAGGGCAACTATGGCTACACCTTC. Its translation is CASSQDGQGNYGYTF.